These T cell receptor beta chains were read from a single sample in a study of liver allograft versus peripheral blood T cells. From the reads, TCRdb called clonotypes with MiXCR, one entry per CDR3 protein. The table records 4,000 to 6,000 distinct CDR3 sequences, roughly 17% of them present only once. The receptors here all came from a human patient who had a liver transplant. These T cells may partly come from the graft donor. The CDR3 runs from the conserved cysteine through the conserved F or W. Fields, in order: clone size, CDR3 length, J gene, V gene, D gene, CDR3 DNA, CDR3 protein. The D gene is left open where the match is weak. Rows give clone size only sometimes, using once, few, many, or a class for an expanded clone.

- 15 TRBJ1-2 TRBV5-4 TRBD1 TGTGCCAGCAGCCCAGGACAGGGAGTGGGCTATGGCTACACCTTC CASSPGQGVGYGYTF
many 13 TRBJ1-2 TRBV7-9 - TGTGCCAGCAGCCCAGGGACTACTTATGGCTACACCTTC CASSPGTTYGYTF
few 14 TRBJ1-4 TRBV30 TRBD1 TGTGCTGGACAGGGGACTGCAACTAATGAAAAACTGTTTTTT CAGQGTATNEKLFF
- 14 TRBJ2-1 TRBV20-1 TRBD2 TGCAGTGCGATGGGGCTAGCGGGAGGGAATGAGCAGTTCTTC CSAMGLAGGNEQFF
many 14 TRBJ1-2 TRBV7-2 TRBD1 TGTGCCACCGAGGGACAGGGAGCTAACTATGGCTACACCTTC CATEGQGANYGYTF
medium-sized 17 TRBJ2-5 TRBV13 TRBD1 TGTGCCAGCAGCTTAGGAGGGACAGGGGGCTTTGGGGAGACCCAGTACTTC CASSLGGTGGFGETQYF
- 17 TRBJ2-1 TRBV5-4 - TGTGCCAGCAGCATACTAACAGGGCACCTCTCCTACAATGAGCAGTTCTTC CASSILTGHLSYNEQFF
- 11 TRBJ2-7 TRBV18 - TGTGCCAGCTCGGATTCCTACGAGCAGTACTTC CASSDSYEQYF
few 13 TRBJ1-5 TRBV20-1 - TGCAGTGCTAGAGATCCGGCGGGTCAGCCCCAGCATTTT CSARDPAGQPQHF
few 15 TRBJ1-2 TRBV25-1 - TGTGCCAGCAGTGACGGCGGCCCATGGGACTATGGCTACACCTTC CASSDGGPWDYGYTF
many 8 TRBJ2-3 TRBV7-9 - TGTGCCAGCAGCTTCGAGTATTTT CASSFEYF
- 12 TRBJ2-7 TRBV20-1 - TGCAGTGCTACTGGGGATGGCTACGAGCAGTACTTC CSATGDGYEQYF
many 13 TRBJ2-7 TRBV28 - TGTGCCAGCAGCACCTTATTTGGGAACGAGCAGTACTTC CASSTLFGNEQYF